Listed below are T cell receptor beta chains from one sample, sequenced in a study of siplizumab effects on memory and regulatory T cells. Clones were read by immunoSEQ multiplex PCR, and TCRdb kept only the in-frame ones, dropping some. Of tens of thousands of clones listed, around 96% are singletons. The sample comprised naive CD8+ T cells sorted from blood. The receptors come from a human donor in good health. The CDR3 runs from the conserved cysteine through the conserved F or W. Each record gives: CDR3 protein, CDR3 DNA, D gene, J gene, clone size, V gene. A D gene is named only where the DNA matches it firmly. Where a row states a size, it is once, few, many or the class of an expanded clone; other rows omit it.

CASSQEYRTPQHF	TGCGCCAGCAGCCAAGAATACCGGACGCCCCAGCATTTT	.	TRBJ1-5	.	TRBV4-1
CASSFFGEQYF	TGTGCCAGCAGTTTTTTTGGCGAGCAGTACTTC	.	TRBJ2-7	.	TRBV27
CASSPGGNIQYF	TGTGCCAGCAGCCCCGGCGGGAACATTCAGTACTTC	.	TRBJ2-4	once	TRBV7-3
CASSLGGAWTEAFF	TGTGCCAGCAGCTTAGGGGGGGCTTGGACTGAAGCTTTCTTT	.	TRBJ1-1	.	TRBV7-6
CASSVALPNSGGSYNEQFF	TGTGCCAGCAGCGTAGCTCTCCCCAATAGCGGGGGGTCCTACAATGAGCAGTTCTTC	TRBD2	TRBJ2-1	.	TRBV9
CASRSHSGTAYEQYF	TGTGCCAGCAGATCTCATTCCGGGACTGCCTACGAGCAGTACTTC	.	TRBJ2-7	.	TRBV28
CASALDRWDPNYGYTF	TGTGCCTCGGCATTGGACCGGTGGGATCCGAACTATGGCTACACCTTC	.	TRBJ1-2	.	TRBV10-3
CASSLSPLYEQYF	TGTGCCAGCAGTTTATCTCCCCTCTACGAGCAGTACTTC	.	TRBJ2-7	once	TRBV27
CASSLGTSGNIQYF	TGCGCCAGCAGCTTGGGGACTAGCGGAAACATTCAGTACTTC	TRBD2	TRBJ2-4	.	TRBV5-1
CASSASGALTDTQYF	TGTGCCAGCAGCGCTAGCGGGGCGCTGACAGATACGCAGTATTTT	TRBD2	TRBJ2-3	once	TRBV5-6
CASSYNQGHTEAFF	TGTGCCAGCAGTTACAACCAGGGGCACACTGAAGCTTTCTTT	.	TRBJ1-1	.	TRBV6-5
CASSEAGALYEQYF	TGTGCCAGCAGTGAAGCCGGGGCACTCTACGAGCAGTACTTC	.	TRBJ2-7	.	TRBV2
CASSVSAGQGETQYF	TGTGCCAGCAGCGTATCGGCGGGCCAGGGAGAGACCCAGTACTTC	.	TRBJ2-5	.	TRBV9
CASGLVQTPGADTQYF	TGTGCTAGTGGTTTGGTACAGACCCCGGGGGCAGATACGCAGTATTTT	.	TRBJ2-3	.	TRBV12-5
CASSRTGSFSGQETQYF	TGTGCCAGCAGCCGGACAGGGAGTTTTTCGGGGCAAGAGACCCAGTACTTC	TRBD1	TRBJ2-5	once	TRBV5-6
CASSLPDRSYEQYF	TGTGCCAGCAGCTTACCAGACAGGTCCTACGAGCAGTACTTC	.	TRBJ2-7	.	TRBV7-9
CASSPGGKETQYF	TGTGCCAGCAGCCCTGGCGGCAAAGAGACCCAGTACTTC	.	TRBJ2-5	.	TRBV7-9
CASSVGGDLSYNEQFF	TGTGCCAGCAGCGTAGGCGGGGATCTCTCCTACAATGAGCAGTTCTTC	.	TRBJ2-1	.	TRBV9
CASNGAPNGNTIYF	TGTGCCAGCAACGGGGCTCCCAATGGAAACACCATATATTTT	.	TRBJ1-3	.	TRBV6-1
CASSQGETQYF	TGCGCCAGCAGCCAAGGAGAGACCCAGTACTTC	.	TRBJ2-5	.	TRBV5-1
CASSSGVAEGYTF	TGTGCCAGCAGCTCCGGGGTGGCGGAGGGCTACACCTTC	.	TRBJ1-2	.	TRBV5-8
CASSQTGGSYEQYF	TGTGCCAGCAGTCAAACAGGGGGTTCCTACGAGCAGTACTTC	TRBD1	TRBJ2-7	.	TRBV6-5
CASAVAGGISYEQYF	TGTGCCAGCGCTGTGGCGGGGGGGATTTCCTACGAGCAGTACTTC	TRBD2	TRBJ2-7	.	TRBV6-6